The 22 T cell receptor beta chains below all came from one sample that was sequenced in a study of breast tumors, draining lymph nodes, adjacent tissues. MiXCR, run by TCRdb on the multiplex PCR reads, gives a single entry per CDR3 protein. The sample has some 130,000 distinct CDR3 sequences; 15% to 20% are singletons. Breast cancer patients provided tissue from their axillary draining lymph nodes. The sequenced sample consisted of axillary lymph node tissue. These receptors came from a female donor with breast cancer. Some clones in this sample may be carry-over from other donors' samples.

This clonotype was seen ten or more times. The chain's CDR3 is CASSVFTRDEQFF. CDR3 DNA: TGTGCCAGCAGCGTTTTTACCCGGGATGAGCAGTTCTTC. The J gene is TRBJ2-1, the V gene TRBV9; no definite D call. V shed 2 bases and J shed 8 bases, with 11 bases lying between them. The CDR3 runs to 13 residues. Germline V gene sequence: CDR1 SGDLS, CDR2 YYNGEE.

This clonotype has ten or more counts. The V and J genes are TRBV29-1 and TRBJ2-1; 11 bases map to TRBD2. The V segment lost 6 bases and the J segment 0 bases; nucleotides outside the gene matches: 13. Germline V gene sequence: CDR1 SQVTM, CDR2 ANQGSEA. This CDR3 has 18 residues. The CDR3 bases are TGCAGCGTCTTACCGGGACTAGCGGAAACGAGCTCCTACAATGAGCAGTTCTTC. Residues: CSVLPGLAETSSYNEQFF.

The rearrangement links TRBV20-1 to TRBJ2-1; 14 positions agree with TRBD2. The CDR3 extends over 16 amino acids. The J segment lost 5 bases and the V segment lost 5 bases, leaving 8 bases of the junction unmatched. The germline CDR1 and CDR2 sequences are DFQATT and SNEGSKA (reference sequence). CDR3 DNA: TGCAGTGCTTGGGCAGGGGGACTAGCGGGAGACAATGAGCAGTTCTTC. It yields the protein CSAWAGGLAGDNEQFF.

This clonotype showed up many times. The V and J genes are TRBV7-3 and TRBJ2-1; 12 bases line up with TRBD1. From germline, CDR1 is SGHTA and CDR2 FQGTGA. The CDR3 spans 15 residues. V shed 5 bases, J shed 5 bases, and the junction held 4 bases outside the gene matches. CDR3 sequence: CASSGDRGRHNEQFF. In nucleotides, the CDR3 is TGTGCCAGCAGCGGGGACAGGGGGCGACACAATGAGCAGTTCTTC.

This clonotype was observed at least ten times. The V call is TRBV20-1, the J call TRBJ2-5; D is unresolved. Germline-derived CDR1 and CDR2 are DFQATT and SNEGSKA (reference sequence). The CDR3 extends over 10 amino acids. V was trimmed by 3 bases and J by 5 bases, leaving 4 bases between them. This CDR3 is CSARVETQYF. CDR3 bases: TGCAGTGCTAGGGTGGAGACCCAGTACTTC.

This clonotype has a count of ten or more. Here the CDR3 reads CASRDREYHEQFF. The CDR3 region has the DNA TGTGCCAGCCGGGACAGGGAATATCATGAGCAGTTCTTC. The chain joins TRBV2 to TRBJ2-1; 9 positions agree with TRBD1. CDR3 length: 13 residues. The J segment lost 8 bases and the V segment lost 8 bases, leaving 7 bases of the junction unmatched. Germline V lookup: CDR1 SNHLY, CDR2 FYNNEI.

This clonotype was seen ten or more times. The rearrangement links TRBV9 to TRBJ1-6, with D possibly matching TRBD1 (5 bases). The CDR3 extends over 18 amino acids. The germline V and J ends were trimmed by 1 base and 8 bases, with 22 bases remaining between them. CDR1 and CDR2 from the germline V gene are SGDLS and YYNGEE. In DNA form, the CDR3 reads TGTGCCAGCAGCGTAAACCCAGAGGGGACGACAAGGGATTCACCCCTCCACTTT. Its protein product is CASSVNPEGTTRDSPLHF.

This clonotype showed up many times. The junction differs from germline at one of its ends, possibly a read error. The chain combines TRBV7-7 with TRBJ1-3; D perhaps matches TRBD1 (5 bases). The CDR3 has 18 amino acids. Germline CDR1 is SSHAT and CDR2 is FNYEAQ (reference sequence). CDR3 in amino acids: CASSLTVVGPSCGNTIYF. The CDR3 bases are TGTGCTAGCAGCTTAACCGTCGTGGGGCCCTCTTGTGGAAACACCATATATTTT.

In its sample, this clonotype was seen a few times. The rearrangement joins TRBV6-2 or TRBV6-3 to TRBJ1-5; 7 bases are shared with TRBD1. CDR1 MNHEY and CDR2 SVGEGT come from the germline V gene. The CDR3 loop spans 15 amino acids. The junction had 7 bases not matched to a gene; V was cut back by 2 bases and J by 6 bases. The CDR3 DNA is TGTGCCAGCAGTTACGGCCCGGGGACAGTTCAGCCCCAGCATTTT. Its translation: CASSYGPGTVQPQHF.

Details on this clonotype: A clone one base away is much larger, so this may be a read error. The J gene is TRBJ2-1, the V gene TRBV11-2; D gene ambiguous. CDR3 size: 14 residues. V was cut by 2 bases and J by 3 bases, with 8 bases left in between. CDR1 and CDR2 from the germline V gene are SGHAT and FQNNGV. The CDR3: CASSLLGHYNEQFF. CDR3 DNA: TGTGCCAGCAGCTTACTGGGCCACTACAATGAGCAGTTCTTC.

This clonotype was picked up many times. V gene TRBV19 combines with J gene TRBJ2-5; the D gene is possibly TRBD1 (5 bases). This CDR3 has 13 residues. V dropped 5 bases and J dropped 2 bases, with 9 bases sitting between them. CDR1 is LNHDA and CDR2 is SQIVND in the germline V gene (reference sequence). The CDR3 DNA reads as TGTGCCAGTAGTCAAGACAGACAAGAGACCCAGTACTTC. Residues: CASSQDRQETQYF.

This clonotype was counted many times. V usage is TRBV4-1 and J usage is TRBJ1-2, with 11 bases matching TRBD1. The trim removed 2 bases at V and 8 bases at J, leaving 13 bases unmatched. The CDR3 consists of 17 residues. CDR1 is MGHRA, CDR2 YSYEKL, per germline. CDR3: CASSQRGPRDRGYGYTF. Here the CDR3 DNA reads TGCGCCAGCAGCCAAAGAGGCCCCCGGGACAGGGGGTACGGCTACACCTTC.

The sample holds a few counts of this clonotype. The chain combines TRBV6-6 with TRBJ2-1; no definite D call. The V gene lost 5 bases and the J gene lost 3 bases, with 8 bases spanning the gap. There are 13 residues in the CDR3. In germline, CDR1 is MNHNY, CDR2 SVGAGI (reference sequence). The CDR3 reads CASSPRYYNEQFF. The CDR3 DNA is TGTGCCAGCAGTCCACGATACTACAATGAGCAGTTCTTC.

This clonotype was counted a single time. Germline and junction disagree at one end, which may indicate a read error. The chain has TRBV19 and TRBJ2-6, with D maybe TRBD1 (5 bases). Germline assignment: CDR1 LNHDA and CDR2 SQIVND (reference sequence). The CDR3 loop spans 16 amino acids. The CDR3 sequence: CASTPTVDPGANALTF. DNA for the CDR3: TGTGCCAGTACCCCCACGGTCGATCCTGGGGCCAACGCCCTGACTTTC.

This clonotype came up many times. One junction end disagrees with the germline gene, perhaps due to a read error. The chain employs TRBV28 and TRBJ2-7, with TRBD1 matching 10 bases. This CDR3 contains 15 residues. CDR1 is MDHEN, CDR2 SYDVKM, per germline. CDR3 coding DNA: TGTGCCAGAAGTTTAGCGGGACAGGGGATTTACGAGCAGTACTTC. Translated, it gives CARSLAGQGIYEQYF.

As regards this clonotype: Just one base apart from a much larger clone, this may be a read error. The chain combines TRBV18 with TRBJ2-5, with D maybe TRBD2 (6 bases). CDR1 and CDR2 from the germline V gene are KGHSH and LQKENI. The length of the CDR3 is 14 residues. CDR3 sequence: CASSPQGLQDTQYF. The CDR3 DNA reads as TGTGCCAGCTCACCTCAGGGACTCCAAGATACCCAGTACTTC.

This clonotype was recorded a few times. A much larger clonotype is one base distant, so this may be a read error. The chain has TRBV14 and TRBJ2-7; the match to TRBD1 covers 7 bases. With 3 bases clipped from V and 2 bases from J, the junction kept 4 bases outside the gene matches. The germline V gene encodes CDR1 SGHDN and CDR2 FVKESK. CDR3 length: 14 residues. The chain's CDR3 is CASSHGQEAYEQYF. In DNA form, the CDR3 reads TGTGCCAGCAGCCACGGACAGGAGGCCTACGAGCAGTACTTC.

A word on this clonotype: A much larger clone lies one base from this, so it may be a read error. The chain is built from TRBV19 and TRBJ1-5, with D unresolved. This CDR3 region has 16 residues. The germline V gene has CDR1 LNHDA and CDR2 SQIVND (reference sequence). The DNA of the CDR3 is TGTGCCTGTAGTACAAACCCGGTAGATAGGAATCAGCCCCAGCATTTT. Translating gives CACSTNPVDRNQPQHF.

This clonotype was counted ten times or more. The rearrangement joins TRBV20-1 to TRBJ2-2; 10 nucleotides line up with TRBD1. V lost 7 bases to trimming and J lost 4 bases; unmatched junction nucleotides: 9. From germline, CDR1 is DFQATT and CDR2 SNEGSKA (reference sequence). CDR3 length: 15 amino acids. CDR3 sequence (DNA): TGCAGTGGTGCGACAGGGGGCCGGAGCACCGGGGAGCTGTTTTTT. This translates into CSGATGGRSTGELFF.

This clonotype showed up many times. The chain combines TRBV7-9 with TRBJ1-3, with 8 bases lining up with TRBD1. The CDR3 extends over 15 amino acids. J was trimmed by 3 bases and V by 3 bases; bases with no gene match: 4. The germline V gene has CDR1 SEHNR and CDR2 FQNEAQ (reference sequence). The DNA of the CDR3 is TGTGCCAGCAGCTTGACAGGGGATGGTGGAAACACCATATATTTT. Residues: CASSLTGDGGNTIYF. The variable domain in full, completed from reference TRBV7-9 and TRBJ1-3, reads DTGVSQNPRHKITKRGQNVTFRCDPISEHNRLYWYRQTLGQGPEFLTYFQNEAQLEKSRLLSDRFSAERPKGSFSTLEIQRTEQGDSAMYLCASSLTGDGGNTIYFGEGSWLTVV.

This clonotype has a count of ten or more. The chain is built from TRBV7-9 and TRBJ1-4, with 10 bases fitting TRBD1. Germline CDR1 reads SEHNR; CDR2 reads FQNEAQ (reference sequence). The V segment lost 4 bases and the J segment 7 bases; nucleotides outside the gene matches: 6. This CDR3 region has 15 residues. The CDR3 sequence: CASSSGDRGGEKLFF. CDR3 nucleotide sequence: TGTGCCAGCAGCTCAGGGGACAGGGGAGGTGAAAAACTGTTTTTT.

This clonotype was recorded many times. The CDR3 region is CASSGGRNQPQHF. The CDR3 DNA is TGTGCCAGCAGCGGGGGGCGCAATCAGCCCCAGCATTTT. This chain joins TRBV2 and TRBJ1-5, with D possibly matching TRBD1 (6 bases). The ends were cut back, 6 bases at V and 2 bases at J, with 8 bases in the middle. This CDR3 region has 13 residues. Germline V CDR1 and CDR2: SNHLY, FYNNEI.